The 5 T cell receptor beta chains below come from one sample, sequenced in a study of blood T cell repertoires in COVID-19. Using immunoSEQ multiplex PCR, the repertoire was profiled, and TCRdb retains in-frame clones only, with some absent. Of 130,000 or so clones in the sample, approximately 84% were seen once. Source material: peripheral blood. The source is a human donor in a cohort sampled during active COVID-19.

The gene calls are TRBV18 and TRBJ2-7, with 7 bases identical to TRBD1. CDR1 KGHSH and CDR2 LQKENI come from the germline V gene. V shed 8 bases and J 0 bases; nucleotides not matched to a gene: 7. The CDR3 has 14 amino acids. CDR3 DNA: TGTGCCAGCAACCCGACAGGGACCTCCTACGAGCAGTACTTC. Translation gives CASNPTGTSYEQYF.

The rearrangement links TRBV4-1 to TRBJ2-7; 7 bases match TRBD1. The CDR3 length is 15 residues. The trim removed 2 bases at V and 3 bases at J, leaving 7 bases unmatched. Germline CDR1 MGHRA, CDR2 YSYEKL. In DNA form, the CDR3 reads TGCGCCAGCAGCCAACCGTCACAGGGGAACTACGAGCAGTACTTC. Encoded protein: CASSQPSQGNYEQYF.

This clone was counted only a few times. CDR3 coding DNA: TGTGCCACTATGGCGGGTGGGGGGGGCAATCAGCCCCAGCATTTT. It translates to CATMAGGGGNQPQHF. This sequence joins TRBV19 and TRBJ1-5; perhaps TRBD1 as D (5 bases). Germline CDR1 reads LNHDA; CDR2 reads SQIVND (reference sequence). The CDR3 is made up of 15 amino acids. V was pared by 10 bases and J by 2 bases, with 18 bases between. The full variable domain, rest sourced from reference TRBV19 and TRBJ1-5, is DGGITQSPKYLFRKEGQNVTLSCEQNLNHDAMYWYRQDPGQGLRLIYYSQIVNDFQKGDIAEGYSVSREKKESFPLTVTSAQKNPTAFYLCATMAGGGGNQPQHFGDGTRLSIL.

V and J are TRBV11-2 and TRBJ2-4; D gene uncertain. CDR1 SGHAT and CDR2 FQNNGV come from the germline V gene. CDR3 length: 13 amino acids. Trimming removed 5 bases from V and 8 bases from J, with 13 bases in between. The CDR3 sequence: CASSQQLLDIQYF. The CDR3 region has the DNA TGTGCCAGCAGCCAACAGCTCTTGGACATTCAGTACTTC.

The chain recombines TRBV3-1 (or the pseudogene TRBV3-2) with TRBJ2-3, with D maybe TRBD2 (5 bases). Trimming cost V 5 bases and J 8 bases, with 11 bases left between them. The CDR3 contains 12 residues. The germline V gene has CDR1 LGHDT and CDR2 YNNKEL (reference sequence). The CDR3 protein is CASSDTGSTQYF. CDR3 in DNA: TGTGCCAGCAGCGATACGGGATCTACGCAGTATTTT.